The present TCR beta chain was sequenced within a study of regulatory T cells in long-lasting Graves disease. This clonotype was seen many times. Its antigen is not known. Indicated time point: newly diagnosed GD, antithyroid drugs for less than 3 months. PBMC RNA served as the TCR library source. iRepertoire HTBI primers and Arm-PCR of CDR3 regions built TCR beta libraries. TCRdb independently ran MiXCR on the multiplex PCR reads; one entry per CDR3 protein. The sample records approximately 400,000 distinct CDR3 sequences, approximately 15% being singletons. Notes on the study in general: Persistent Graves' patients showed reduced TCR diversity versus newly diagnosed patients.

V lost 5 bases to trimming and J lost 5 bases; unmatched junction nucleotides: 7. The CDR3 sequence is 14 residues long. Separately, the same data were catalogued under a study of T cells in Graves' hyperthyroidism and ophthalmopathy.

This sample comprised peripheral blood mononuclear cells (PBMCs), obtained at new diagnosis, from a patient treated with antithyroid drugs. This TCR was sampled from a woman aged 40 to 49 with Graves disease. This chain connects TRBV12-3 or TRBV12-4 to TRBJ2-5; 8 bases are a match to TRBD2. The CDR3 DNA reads TGTGCCAGCAGTCCCGGGGGGGTTCTGGAGACCCAGTACTTC. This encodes CASSPGGVLETQYF.